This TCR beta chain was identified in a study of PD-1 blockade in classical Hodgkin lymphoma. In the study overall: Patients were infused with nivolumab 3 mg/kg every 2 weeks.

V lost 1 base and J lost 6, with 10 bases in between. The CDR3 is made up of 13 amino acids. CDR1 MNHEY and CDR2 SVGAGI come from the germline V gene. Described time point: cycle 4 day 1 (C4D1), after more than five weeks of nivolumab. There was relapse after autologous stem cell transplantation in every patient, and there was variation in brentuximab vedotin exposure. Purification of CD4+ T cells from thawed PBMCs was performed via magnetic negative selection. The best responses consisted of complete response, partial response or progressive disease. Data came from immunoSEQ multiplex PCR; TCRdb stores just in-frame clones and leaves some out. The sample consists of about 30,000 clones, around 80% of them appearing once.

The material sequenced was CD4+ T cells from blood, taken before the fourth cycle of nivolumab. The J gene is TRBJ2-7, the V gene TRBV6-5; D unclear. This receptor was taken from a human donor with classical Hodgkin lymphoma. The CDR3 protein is CASSYYTLGEQYF. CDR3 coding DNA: TGTGCCAGCAGTTACTACACCTTGGGCGAGCAGTACTTC.